The 14 T cell receptor beta chains reported below all come from one sample, sequenced in a study of shared clonotypes between healthy human individuals (dated by TCRdb to between 2020 and 2021). The library relied on the immunoSEQ multiplex PCR assay. The table was pulled from immuneACCESS by TCRdb, which kept in-frame rearrangements only. Such tables lose some clones; where checked, under half of the loss comes from unresolved V genes, and the rest has no known cause. Within this sample are a few hundred thousand clones, with 95% to 98% of them counted one time only. The biggest ten clones account for 0.045% to 0.07% of the sample. Material: naive CD4+ T cells sorted from blood. The cell subset or site label for this specimen denotes: CD45RA+ positively selected. Every receptor here comes from a woman aged 25 to 39 in good health.

As regards this clone: Within the sample, other DNA sequences also encode this same CDR3. The chain recombines TRBV18 with TRBJ2-2; D gene ambiguous. Trimming removed 3 bases from V and 5 bases from J, with 7 bases in between. CDR1 and CDR2 from the germline V gene are KGHSH and LQKENI. CDR3 length: 13 residues. The CDR3 spells CASSPLETGELFF. CDR3 nucleotides: TGTGCCAGCTCACCGTTGGAGACCGGGGAGCTGTTTTTT.

This chain joins TRBV28 and TRBJ1-4; D might be TRBD1 (6 bases). This CDR3 has 16 residues. Germline loops: CDR1 MDHEN, CDR2 SYDVKM. The V end was cut by 6 bases, the J end by 0 bases, with 14 bases between. The CDR3 coding sequence is TGTGCCAGCAGACTCGGCGGACAGCCAACTAATGAAAAACTGTTTTTT. As protein: CASRLGGQPTNEKLFF.

With respect to this clone: Other DNA sequences in this sample translate to the same CDR3. The rearrangement joins TRBV7-3 to TRBJ2-2; D not resolved. Per the germline V gene, CDR1 is SGHTA and CDR2 is FQGTGA. The CDR3 spans 14 residues. The V end lost 0 bases, the J end lost 0 bases, and 2 bases lay between the germline ends. DNA for the CDR3: TGTGCCAGCAGCTTAACAGCGAACACCGGGGAGCTGTTTTTT. Its translation: CASSLTANTGELFF.

The chain recombines TRBV5-6 with TRBJ2-7, with D possibly being TRBD1 or TRBD2 (6 bases each). Trimming cost V 1 base and J 5 bases, with 16 bases left between them. CDR1 and CDR2 from the germline V gene are SGHDT and YYEEEE. The CDR3 covers 15 residues. The CDR3 protein is CASSLWGLGGHEQYF. Written as DNA, the CDR3 is TGTGCCAGCAGCTTGTGGGGACTGGGGGGCCACGAGCAGTACTTC.

This chain connects TRBV4-1 to TRBJ1-1, with 7 bases matching TRBD1. V lost 1 base to trimming and J lost 2 bases; unmatched junction nucleotides: 7. Germline V gene sequence: CDR1 MGHRA, CDR2 YSYEKL. This CDR3 region has 16 residues. CDR3 amino acids: CASSQAPDRRNTEAFF. CDR3 bases: TGCGCCAGCAGCCAAGCTCCGGACAGGCGAAACACTGAAGCTTTCTTT.

The chain joins TRBV13 to TRBJ1-5; TRBD1 agrees at 7 bases. Looked up from germline, CDR1 is PRHDT and CDR2 is FYEKMQ (reference sequence). This CDR3 is built from 20 residues. V dropped 4 bases and J dropped 0; count of bases not matched to a gene: 18. CDR3 sequence reads: CASSWEDRANASYSNQPQHF. The DNA for the CDR3 is TGTGCCAGCAGCTGGGAAGACAGGGCGAACGCATCTTATAGCAATCAGCCCCAGCATTTT.

Worth noting for this clone: Other DNA sequences in this sample translate to the same CDR3. This sequence joins TRBV5-1 and TRBJ2-2, with TRBD2 matching over 10 bases. This CDR3 contains 16 residues. V was pared by 4 bases and J by 1 base, with 4 bases of the junction left unmatched. Germline V lookup: CDR1 SGHRS, CDR2 YFSETQ. The CDR3 region has the DNA TGCGCCAGCAGCCCTCGGACTAGCGGGAACACCGGGGAGCTGTTTTTT. It yields the protein CASSPRTSGNTGELFF.

V is TRBV5-1 and J is TRBJ2-7, with TRBD1 as a possible D gene (6 bases). The germline V and J ends were trimmed by 0 bases and 3 bases, with 19 bases remaining between them. The CDR3 spans 17 residues. Germline V gene lookup returns CDR1 SGHRS and CDR2 YFSETQ. DNA for the CDR3: TGCGCCAGCAGCTTGGCCGCTCAAGGGGGTCCTCTCTACGAGCAGTACTTC. Translation: CASSLAAQGGPLYEQYF.

The chain uses TRBV11-2 and TRBJ1-1; 7 nucleotides align to TRBD1. V lost 3 bases to trimming and J lost 3 bases; unmatched junction nucleotides: 4. Germline V gene sequence: CDR1 SGHAT, CDR2 FQNNGV. The CDR3 has 14 amino acids. Here the CDR3 reads CASSLTGWDTEAFF. The CDR3 DNA follows: TGTGCCAGCAGCTTGACAGGGTGGGACACTGAAGCTTTCTTT.

The rearrangement links TRBV4-2 to TRBJ2-6; 13 nucleotides match TRBD2. Germline-derived CDR1 and CDR2 are LGHNA and YNFKEQ. CDR3 length: 21 amino acids. V was clipped by 3 bases and J by 2 bases; unmatched bases: 13. CDR3 DNA: TGTGCCAGCAGCCAGGTAGGGACTAGCGGGAAGACCTTTCCTGGGGCCAACGTCCTGACTTTC. Residues: CASSQVGTSGKTFPGANVLTF.

This clone was seen only once. V usage is TRBV5-1 and J usage is TRBJ1-1; D perhaps matches TRBD1 (5 bases). CDR1 is SGHRS and CDR2 is YFSETQ in the germline V gene. V lost 3 bases to trimming and J lost 1 base, with 16 bases between them. This CDR3 is 16 amino acids long. The DNA for the CDR3 is TGCGCCAGCAGCTCCCTGACAGACGGTAGGAACACTGAAGCTTTCTTT. It yields the protein CASSSLTDGRNTEAFF.

The chain joins TRBV4-2 to TRBJ2-7, with 8 bases matching TRBD2. This CDR3 is built from 17 residues. V shed 0 bases, J shed 5 bases, and the junction held 12 bases outside the gene matches. Germline values: CDR1 LGHNA, CDR2 YNFKEQ. For the CDR3, the DNA is TGTGCCAGCAGCCAAGATCACCAGCGGGAGTTTTTCGACGAGCAGTACTTC. It yields the protein CASSQDHQREFFDEQYF.

J is TRBJ1-6 and V is TRBV5-4; perhaps TRBD1 as D (6 bases). V was pared by 4 bases and J by 10 bases, with 18 bases between. This CDR3 is built from 15 residues. The germline CDR1 and CDR2 sequences are SGHNT and YYREEE (reference sequence). The CDR3 coding sequence is TGTGCCAGCAGCCCCGGAAGCGGGGGCCAGTCACCCCTCCACTTT. Its translation: CASSPGSGGQSPLHF.

V and J are TRBV6-5 and TRBJ2-5; 9 bases are a match to TRBD2. The closer fit of TRBJ2-7 to the DNA end suggests the J call may be wrong. The germline CDR1 and CDR2 sequences are MNHEY and SVGAGI. The CDR3 extends over 16 amino acids. The CDR3 loop reads CASSYSVLAGHYEQYF. CDR3 DNA: TGTGCCAGCAGTTACTCTGTCCTAGCGGGGCACTACGAGCAGTACTTC.